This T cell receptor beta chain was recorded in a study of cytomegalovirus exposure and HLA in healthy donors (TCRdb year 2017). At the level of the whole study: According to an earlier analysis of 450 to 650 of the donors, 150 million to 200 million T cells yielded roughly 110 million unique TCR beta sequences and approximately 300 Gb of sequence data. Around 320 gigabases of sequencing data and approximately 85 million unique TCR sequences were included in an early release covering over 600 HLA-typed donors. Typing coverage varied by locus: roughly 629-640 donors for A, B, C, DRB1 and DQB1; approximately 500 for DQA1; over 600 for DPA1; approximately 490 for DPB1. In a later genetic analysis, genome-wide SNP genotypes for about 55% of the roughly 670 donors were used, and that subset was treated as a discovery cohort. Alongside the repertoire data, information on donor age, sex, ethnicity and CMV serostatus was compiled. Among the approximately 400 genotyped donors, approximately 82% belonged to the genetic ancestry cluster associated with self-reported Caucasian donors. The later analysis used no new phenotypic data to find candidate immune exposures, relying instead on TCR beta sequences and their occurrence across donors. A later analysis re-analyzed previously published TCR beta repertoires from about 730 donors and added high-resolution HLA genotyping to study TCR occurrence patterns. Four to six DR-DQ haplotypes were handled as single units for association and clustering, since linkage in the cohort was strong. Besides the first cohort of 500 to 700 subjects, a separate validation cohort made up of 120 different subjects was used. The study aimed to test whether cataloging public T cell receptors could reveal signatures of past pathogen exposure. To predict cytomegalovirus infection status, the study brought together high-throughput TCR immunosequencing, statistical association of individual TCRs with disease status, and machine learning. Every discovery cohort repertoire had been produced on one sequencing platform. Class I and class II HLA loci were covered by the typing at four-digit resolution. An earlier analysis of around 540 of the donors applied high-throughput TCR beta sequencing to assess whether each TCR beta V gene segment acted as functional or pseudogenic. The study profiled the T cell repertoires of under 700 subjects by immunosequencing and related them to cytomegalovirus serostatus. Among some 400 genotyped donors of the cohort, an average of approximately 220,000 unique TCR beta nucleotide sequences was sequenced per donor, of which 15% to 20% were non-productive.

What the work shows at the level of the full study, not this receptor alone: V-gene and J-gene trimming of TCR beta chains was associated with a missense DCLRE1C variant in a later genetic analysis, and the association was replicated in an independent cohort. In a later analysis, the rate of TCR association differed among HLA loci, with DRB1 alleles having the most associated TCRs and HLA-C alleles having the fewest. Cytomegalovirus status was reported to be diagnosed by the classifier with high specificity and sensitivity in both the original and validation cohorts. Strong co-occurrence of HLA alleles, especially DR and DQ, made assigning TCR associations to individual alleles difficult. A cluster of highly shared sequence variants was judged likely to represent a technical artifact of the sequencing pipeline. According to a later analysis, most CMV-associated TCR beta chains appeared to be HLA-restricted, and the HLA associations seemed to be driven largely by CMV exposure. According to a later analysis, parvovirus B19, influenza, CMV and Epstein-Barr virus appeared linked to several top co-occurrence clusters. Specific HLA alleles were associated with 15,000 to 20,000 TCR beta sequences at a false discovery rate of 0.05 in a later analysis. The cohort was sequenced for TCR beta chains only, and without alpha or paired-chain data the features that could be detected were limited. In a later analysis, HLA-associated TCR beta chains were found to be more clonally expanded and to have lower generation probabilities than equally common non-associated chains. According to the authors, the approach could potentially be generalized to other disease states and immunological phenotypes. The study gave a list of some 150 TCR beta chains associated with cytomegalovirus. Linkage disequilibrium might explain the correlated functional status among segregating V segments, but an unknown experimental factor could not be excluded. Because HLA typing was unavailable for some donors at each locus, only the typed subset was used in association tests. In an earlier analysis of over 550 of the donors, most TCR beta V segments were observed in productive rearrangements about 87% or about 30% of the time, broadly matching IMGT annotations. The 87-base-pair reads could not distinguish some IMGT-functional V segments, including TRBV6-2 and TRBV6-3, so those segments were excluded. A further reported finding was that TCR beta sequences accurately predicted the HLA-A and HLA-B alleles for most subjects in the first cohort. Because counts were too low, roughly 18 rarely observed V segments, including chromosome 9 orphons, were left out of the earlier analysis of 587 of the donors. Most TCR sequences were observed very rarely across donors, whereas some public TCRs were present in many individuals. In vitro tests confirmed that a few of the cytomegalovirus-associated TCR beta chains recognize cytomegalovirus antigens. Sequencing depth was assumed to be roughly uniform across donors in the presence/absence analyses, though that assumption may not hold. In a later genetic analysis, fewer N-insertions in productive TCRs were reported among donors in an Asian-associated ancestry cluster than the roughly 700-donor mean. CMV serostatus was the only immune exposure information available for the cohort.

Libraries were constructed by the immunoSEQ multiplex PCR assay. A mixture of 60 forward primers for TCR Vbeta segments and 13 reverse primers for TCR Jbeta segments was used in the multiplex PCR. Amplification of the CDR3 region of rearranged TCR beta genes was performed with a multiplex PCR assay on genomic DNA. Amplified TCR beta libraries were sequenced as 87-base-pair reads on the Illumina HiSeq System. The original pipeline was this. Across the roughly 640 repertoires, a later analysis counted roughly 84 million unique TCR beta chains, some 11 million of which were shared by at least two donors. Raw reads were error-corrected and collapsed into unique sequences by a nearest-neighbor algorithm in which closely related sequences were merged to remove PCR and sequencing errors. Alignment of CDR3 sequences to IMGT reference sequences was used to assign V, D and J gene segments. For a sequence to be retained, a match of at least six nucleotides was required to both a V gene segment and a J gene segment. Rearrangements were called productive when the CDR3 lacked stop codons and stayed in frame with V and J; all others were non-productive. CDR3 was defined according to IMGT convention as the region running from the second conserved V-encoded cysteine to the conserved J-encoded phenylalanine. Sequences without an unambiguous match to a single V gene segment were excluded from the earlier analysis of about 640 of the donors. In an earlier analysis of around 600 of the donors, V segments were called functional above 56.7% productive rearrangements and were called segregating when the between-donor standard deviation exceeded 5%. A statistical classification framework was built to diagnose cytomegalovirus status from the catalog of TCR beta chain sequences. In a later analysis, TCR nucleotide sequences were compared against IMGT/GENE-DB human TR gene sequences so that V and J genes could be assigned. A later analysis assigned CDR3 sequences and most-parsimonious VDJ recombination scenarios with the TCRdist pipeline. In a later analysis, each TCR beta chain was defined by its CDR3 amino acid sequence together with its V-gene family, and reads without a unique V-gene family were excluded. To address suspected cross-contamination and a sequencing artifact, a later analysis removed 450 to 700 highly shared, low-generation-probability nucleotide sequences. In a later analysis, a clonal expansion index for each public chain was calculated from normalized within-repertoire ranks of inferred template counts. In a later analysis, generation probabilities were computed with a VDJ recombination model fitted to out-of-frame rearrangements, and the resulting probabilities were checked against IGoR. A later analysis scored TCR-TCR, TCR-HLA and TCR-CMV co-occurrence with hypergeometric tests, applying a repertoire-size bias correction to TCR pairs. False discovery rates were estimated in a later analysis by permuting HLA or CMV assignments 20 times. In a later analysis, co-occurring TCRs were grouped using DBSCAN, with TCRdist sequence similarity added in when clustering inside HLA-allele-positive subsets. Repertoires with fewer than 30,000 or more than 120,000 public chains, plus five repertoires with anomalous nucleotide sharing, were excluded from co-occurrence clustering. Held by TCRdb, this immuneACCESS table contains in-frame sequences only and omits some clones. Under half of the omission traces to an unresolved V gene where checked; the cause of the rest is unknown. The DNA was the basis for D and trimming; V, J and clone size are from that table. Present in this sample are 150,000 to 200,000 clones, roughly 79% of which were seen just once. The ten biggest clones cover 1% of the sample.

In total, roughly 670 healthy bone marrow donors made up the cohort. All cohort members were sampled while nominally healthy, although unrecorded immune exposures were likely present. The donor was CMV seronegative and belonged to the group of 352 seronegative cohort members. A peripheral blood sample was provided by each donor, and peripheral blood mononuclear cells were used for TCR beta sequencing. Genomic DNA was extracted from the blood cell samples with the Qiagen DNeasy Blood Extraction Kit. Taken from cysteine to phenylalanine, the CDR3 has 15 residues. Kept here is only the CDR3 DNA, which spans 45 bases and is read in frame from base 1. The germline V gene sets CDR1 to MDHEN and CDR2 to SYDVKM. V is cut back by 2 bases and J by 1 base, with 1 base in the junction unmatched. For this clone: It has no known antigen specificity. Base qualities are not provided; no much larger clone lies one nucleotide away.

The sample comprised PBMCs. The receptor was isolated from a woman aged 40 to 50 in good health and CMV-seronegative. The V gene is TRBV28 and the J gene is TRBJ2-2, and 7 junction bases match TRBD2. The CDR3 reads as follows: CASSLGGGNTGELFF. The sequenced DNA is TGTGCCAGCAGTTTAGGCGGGGGGAACACCGGGGAGCTGTTTTTT.